One sample yielded the 23 T cell receptor beta chains listed below, sequenced in a study of blood T cell repertoires in COVID-19. The protocol was immunoSEQ multiplex PCR, while the TCRdb copy is restricted to in-frame clones and leaves out a portion. The repertoire holds about 140,000 clones, with 80% to 90% as singletons. The sequenced material came from peripheral blood. Receptors were obtained from a man in his sixties with active or convalescent COVID-19.

V and J are TRBV5-1 and TRBJ2-1; no firm D call. Germline V gene sequence: CDR1 SGHRS, CDR2 YFSETQ. There are 15 residues in the CDR3. V lost 4 bases and J 2 bases, leaving 13 bases between the germline ends. The CDR3 DNA follows: TGCGCCAGCAGCCTATCCCAGGCTGCCTACAATGAGCAGTTCTTC. Translation: CASSLSQAAYNEQFF.

The chain links TRBV5-1 to TRBJ1-2; TRBD1 matches 8 bases. CDR1 and CDR2 (germline): SGHRS, YFSETQ. The CDR3 spans 14 residues. V shed 0 bases and J 7 bases; nucleotides not matched to a gene: 5. CDR3 amino acids: CASSLGRGPAGYTF. CDR3 nucleotides: TGCGCCAGCAGCTTGGGCAGGGGGCCGGCTGGCTACACCTTC.

The chain joins TRBV28 to TRBJ1-2; possible D gene TRBD1, 6 bases. Germline V CDR1 and CDR2: MDHEN, SYDVKM. The V end lost 5 bases, the J end lost 0 bases, and 13 bases lay between the germline ends. The CDR3 has 15 residues. CDR3 sequence: CASSTSGAPNYGYTF. In DNA form, the CDR3 reads TGTGCCAGCAGTACCTCAGGGGCACCTAACTATGGCTACACCTTC.

The rearrangement uses TRBV6-4 and TRBJ2-1, with 9 nucleotides matching TRBD2. The germline V gene encodes CDR1 MRHNA and CDR2 SNTAGT. V was pared by 2 bases and J by 10 bases, with 12 bases of the junction left unmatched. CDR3 size: 16 residues. This CDR3 is CASSDGLASGVGEQFF. CDR3 nucleotides: TGTGCCAGCAGTGACGGTTTGGCTAGCGGGGTAGGAGAGCAGTTCTTC.

This chain uses TRBV3-1 (or the pseudogene TRBV3-2) with TRBJ1-2; no firm D call. Germline V lookup: CDR1 LGHDT, CDR2 YNNKEL (reference sequence). CDR3 length: 12 amino acids. V was shortened by 0 bases and J by 12 bases, with 11 bases between the two germline ends. The CDR3 DNA sequence: TGTGCCAGCAGCCAAGATAGCGGGGAGCACACCTTC. It translates to CASSQDSGEHTF.

The V gene is TRBV4-1, the J gene TRBJ1-4; 8 nucleotides agree with TRBD1. Germline assignment: CDR1 MGHRA and CDR2 YSYEKL. Unmatched junction bases numbered 10, after V lost 2 bases and J lost 8 bases. CDR3 length: 16 residues. CDR3 sequence: CASSQQTGVDREKLFF. The CDR3, as DNA: TGCGCCAGCAGCCAACAGACAGGGGTGGATCGGGAAAAACTGTTTTTT.

J is TRBJ1-4 and V is TRBV9; 10 bases align to TRBD1. This CDR3 region has 15 residues. V trimming: 0 bases; J trimming: 10 bases; junction bases outside the gene matches: 6. Looked up from germline, CDR1 is SGDLS and CDR2 is YYNGEE. The CDR3 is CASSVDAGQGGKLFF. Written as DNA, the CDR3 is TGTGCCAGCAGCGTAGATGCAGGACAGGGGGGAAAACTGTTTTTT.

The genes are TRBV7-9 and TRBJ1-3; tentative D call: TRBD1 (6 bases). The CDR3 runs 16 residues. The germline V gene has CDR1 SEHNR and CDR2 FQNEAQ (reference sequence). Trimming stripped 5 bases from V and 0 bases from J, with 14 bases between. The CDR3 coding sequence is TGTGCCAGCAGCCCTACAACAGGGAACTCTGGAAACACCATATATTTT. This gives the protein CASSPTTGNSGNTIYF.

This clone was seen a few times. This chain connects TRBV19 to TRBJ2-2; 10 bases fit TRBD1. With 5 bases clipped from V and 9 bases from J, the junction kept 6 bases outside the gene matches. The germline gives CDR1 LNHDA, CDR2 SQIVND (reference sequence). This CDR3 contains 14 residues. In DNA, the CDR3 is TGTGCCAGTAGTTTAGGGACAGGGGACAGGGAGCTGTTTTTT. Protein product: CASSLGTGDRELFF.

This chain joins TRBV7-2 and TRBJ2-1; TRBD2 might be the D (5 bases). The V end was cut by 1 base, the J end by 0 bases, with 7 bases between. CDR3 length: 15 residues. Germline assignment: CDR1 SGHTA and CDR2 FQGNSA. CDR3 nucleotides: TGTGCCAGCAGCTTAGATGGGAGCTCCTACAATGAGCAGTTCTTC. It codes for CASSLDGSSYNEQFF.

The chain couples TRBV27 to TRBJ2-5; D possibly corresponds to TRBD2 (7 bases). Germline V CDR1 and CDR2: MNHEY, SMNVEV (reference sequence). This CDR3 contains 15 residues. The V end was cut by 6 bases, the J end by 2 bases, with 16 bases between. The CDR3 protein is CASRLGGVLQETQYF. The CDR3, as DNA: TGTGCCAGCAGGTTAGGGGGGGTCTTACAAGAGACCCAGTACTTC.

The genes are TRBV10-3 and TRBJ2-7, with TRBD1 as a possible D gene (6 bases). The V gene lost 3 bases and the J gene lost 2 bases, with 11 bases spanning the gap. CDR1 and CDR2 from the germline V gene are ENHRY and SYGVKD. The CDR3 spans 14 residues. The CDR3 DNA is TGTGCCATCAGTGAAGGTCAGGGGACCTACGAGCAGTACTTC. Its translation: CAISEGQGTYEQYF.

The chain has TRBV2 and TRBJ2-1; TRBD2 agrees at 12 bases. Germline trimming cut 11 bases from V and 1 base from J; bases unmatched to any gene: 12. Germline CDR1 SNHLY, CDR2 FYNNEI. CDR3 length equals 17 residues. The CDR3 DNA follows: TGTGCCGGGGCCGGGGGGCTAGCGGGAGGGTCCTACAATGAGCAGTTCTTC. Translation gives CAGAGGLAGGSYNEQFF.

The chain carries TRBV10-3 and TRBJ1-5; a possible D gene is TRBD1 (6 bases). Germline assignment: CDR1 ENHRY and CDR2 SYGVKD. The V end lost 7 bases, the J end lost 5 bases, and 12 bases lay between the germline ends. The CDR3 has 13 residues. The CDR3 loop reads CAIKRGQDQPQHF. The CDR3, as DNA: TGTGCCATCAAGCGGGGGCAGGATCAGCCCCAGCATTTT.

The genes are TRBV19 and TRBJ1-4; D is perhaps TRBD1 (5 bases). V gave up 6 bases and J gave up 4 bases, with 12 bases separating them. The CDR3 runs to 14 residues. Germline CDR1 reads LNHDA; CDR2 reads SQIVND (reference sequence). The CDR3 sequence is CASRLEGNNEKLFF. The CDR3 DNA reads TGTGCCAGTAGACTGGAGGGGAATAATGAAAAACTGTTTTTT.

CDR3 amino acids: CASSLKLSTEAFF. CDR3 bases: TGTGCCAGCAGTTTGAAACTGAGCACTGAAGCTTTCTTT. This sequence joins TRBV6-4 and TRBJ1-1; D gene uncertain. The CDR3 extends over 13 amino acids. Trimming pared 5 bases from V and 4 bases from J, leaving 11 bases between. Germline CDR1 and CDR2: MRHNA and SNTAGT.

This clone came up once. This rearrangement joins TRBV11-2 to TRBJ2-7, with 8 nucleotides matching TRBD2. The CDR3 has 13 residues. The germline gives CDR1 SGHAT, CDR2 FQNNGV. Unmatched junction bases numbered 7, after V lost 8 bases and J lost 4 bases. CDR3 bases: TGTGCCAGCGCCAGCGGGAGCGGATACGAGCAGTACTTC. Protein sequence: CASASGSGYEQYF.

This chain uses TRBV28 with TRBJ1-1; 8 nucleotides line up with TRBD1. The CDR3 is 12 amino acids. Trimming removed 8 bases from V and 8 bases from J; junction bases left unmatched: 7. Germline CDR1 is MDHEN and CDR2 is SYDVKM. CDR3 region: CASVPGGREAFF. The CDR3 region has the DNA TGTGCCAGCGTGCCAGGGGGCCGGGAAGCTTTCTTT. Variable domain in full (rest from reference TRBV28 and TRBJ1-1): DVKVTQSSRYLVKRTGEKVFLECVQDMDHENMFWYRQDPGLGLRLIYFSYDVKMKEKGDIPEGYSVSREKKERFSLILESASTNQTSMYLCASVPGGREAFFGQGTRLTVV.

The chain carries TRBV14 and TRBJ2-5; a possible D gene is TRBD2 (5 bases). The CDR3 is made up of 15 amino acids. The V gene lost 1 base and the J gene lost 5 bases, with 14 bases spanning the gap. Germline V gene data show CDR1 as SGHDN and CDR2 as FVKESK. CDR3 in amino acids: CASSQGGTRSETQYF. CDR3 bases: TGTGCCAGCAGCCAAGGGGGAACTAGGTCGGAGACCCAGTACTTC.

This clone has just one count. This chain uses TRBV11-2 with TRBJ1-1, with 7 bases fitting TRBD1. The ends lost 4 bases at V and 1 base at J; junction bases unmatched: 6. CDR1 SGHAT and CDR2 FQNNGV come from the germline V gene. This CDR3 comprises 15 residues. CDR3 in amino acids: CASSSNRGWNTEAFF. DNA for the CDR3: TGTGCCAGCAGCTCCAACAGGGGTTGGAACACTGAAGCTTTCTTT.

The chain is built from TRBV2 and TRBJ1-2; D not resolved. The V gene's germline CDR1 is SNHLY and CDR2 FYNNEI. The CDR3 totals 13 residues. The germline V and J ends were trimmed by 4 bases and 0 bases, with 6 bases remaining between them. Here the CDR3 DNA reads TGTGCCAGCAGTGGGGAGGCTAACTATGGCTACACCTTC. It translates to CASSGEANYGYTF.

This chain joins TRBV19 and TRBJ1-2, with 10 bases aligning to TRBD1. The CDR3 spans 15 residues. CDR1 LNHDA and CDR2 SQIVND come from the germline V gene (reference sequence). J was trimmed by 4 bases and V by 8 bases; bases with no gene match: 10. This CDR3 is CASLPPGQGTYGYTF. CDR3 nucleotide sequence: TGTGCCAGTCTCCCACCGGGACAGGGGACCTATGGCTACACCTTC.

The CDR3 DNA is TGTGCCAGCAACCAACGCGGGGGGCGCACAGATACGCAGTATTTT. Its translation: CASNQRGGRTDTQYF. This chain uses TRBV9 with TRBJ2-3, with 8 positions matching TRBD2. This CDR3 contains 15 residues. J was trimmed by 1 base and V by 6 bases; bases with no gene match: 7. From germline, CDR1 is SGDLS and CDR2 YYNGEE.